A single sample is the source of the 15 T cell receptor beta chains below, sequenced in a study of cytomegalovirus exposure and HLA in healthy donors. It was with 60 Vbeta and 13 Jbeta primers that the PCR ran. TCRdb keeps only in-frame clones here, not all; method: immunoSEQ multiplex PCR. The top ten clones hold 1.5% to 2% of a sample with roughly 200,000 clones, roughly 68% of them seen once. Sequencing was done on a sample of PBMCs. These receptors were collected from a woman under 40 in good health and CMV-seronegative.

This clone was seen more than once but under ten times. J is TRBJ1-4 and V is TRBV18, with D tentatively TRBD1 (5 bases). The germline CDR1 and CDR2 sequences are KGHSH and LQKENI. The germline V and J ends were trimmed by 4 bases and 7 bases, with 16 bases remaining between them. This CDR3 spans 15 amino acids. Here the CDR3 DNA reads TGTGCCAGCTCACGAGGGAGGGGATCGGGTGAAAAACTGTTTTTT. Amino acid sequence: CASSRGRGSGEKLFF.

This chain joins TRBV28 and TRBJ1-4; D may be TRBD1 (6 bases). Germline V gene sequence: CDR1 MDHEN, CDR2 SYDVKM. This CDR3 contains 18 residues. Trimming stripped 7 bases from V and 7 bases from J, with 28 bases between. The chain's CDR3 is CASKPGRRPVRGGEKLFF. The CDR3 DNA sequence: TGTGCCAGCAAGCCGGGACGGCGACCGGTCAGAGGGGGTGAAAAACTGTTTTTT. Looking up the rest from reference TRBV28 and TRBJ1-4 gives the full variable domain: DVKVTQSSRYLVKRTGEKVFLECVQDMDHENMFWYRQDPGLGLRLIYFSYDVKMKEKGDIPEGYSVSREKKERFSLILESASTNQTSMYLCASKPGRRPVRGGEKLFFGSGTQLSVL.

The V and J genes are TRBV9 and TRBJ1-4; a possible D gene is TRBD1 (5 bases). Per the germline V gene, CDR1 is SGDLS and CDR2 is YYNGEE. Trimming shortened V by 1 base and J by 7 bases, and 14 bases separated the two germline ends. This CDR3 is 15 amino acids long. CDR3 nucleotides: TGTGCCAGCAGCGTAACAAGCGGGACGGGTGAAAAACTGTTTTTT. Protein sequence: CASSVTSGTGEKLFF.

The chain couples TRBV5-4 to TRBJ2-2; perhaps TRBD2 as D (5 bases). V gave up 6 bases and J gave up 1 base, with 16 bases separating them. Germline loops: CDR1 SGHNT, CDR2 YYREEE (reference sequence). CDR3 length equals 16 residues. Here the CDR3 reads CASTLYPSLNTGELFF. Here the CDR3 DNA reads TGTGCCAGCACCCTCTACCCTAGCCTGAACACCGGGGAGCTGTTTTTT.

This clone appeared a few times. This chain connects TRBV7-9 to TRBJ1-2; D is uncertain. This CDR3 is 14 amino acids long. Germline CDR1 SEHNR, CDR2 FQNEAQ (reference sequence). With 5 bases removed from V and 2 bases from J, the gap between germline ends came to 12 bases. DNA of the CDR3: TGTGCCAGCAGCCCCCTGACGGAGAACTATGGCTACACCTTC. It encodes CASSPLTENYGYTF.

The V and J genes are TRBV5-1 and TRBJ1-2; 7 positions match TRBD1. V dropped 2 bases and J dropped 0; count of bases not matched to a gene: 4. Germline-derived CDR1 and CDR2 are SGHRS and YFSETQ. The CDR3 is 15 amino acids. The CDR3 DNA reads as TGCGCCAGCAGCTTCACAGGGGAAACTAACTATGGCTACACCTTC. Its protein is CASSFTGETNYGYTF.

This clone was seen only once. The V gene is TRBV18, the J gene TRBJ2-1, with D possibly TRBD2 on 5 matching bases. CDR1 KGHSH and CDR2 LQKENI come from the germline V gene. V lost 1 base to trimming and J lost 6 bases, with 10 bases between them. The CDR3 has 14 residues. The CDR3 region has the DNA TGTGCCAGCTCACCACGCTGGACTGTCAATGAGCAGTTCTTC. It translates to CASSPRWTVNEQFF.

This chain links TRBV1 with TRBJ2-1; the table's D call, TRBD2, was not checked against the DNA. TRBV1 is assigned pseudogene status. The CDR3 contains 14 residues. As DNA, the CDR3 is TGCACCAGGCGAGGTTGGGTAGCGAGACCTGAAAGGTTCTTC. Amino acids: CTRRGWVARPERFF.

The chain uses TRBV25-1 and TRBJ1-2, with 7 bases lining up with TRBD1. From germline, CDR1 is MGHDK and CDR2 SYGVNS. V lost 5 bases, J lost 4 bases, and 7 bases stayed unmatched. This CDR3 comprises 14 residues. The CDR3 here is CASSPDQGVYGYTF. CDR3 nucleotides: TGTGCCAGCAGTCCAGACCAGGGGGTCTATGGCTACACCTTC.

This clone was observed a handful of times. The gene calls are TRBV6-5 and TRBJ1-1; D uncertain. V was shortened by 8 bases and J by 0 bases, with 13 bases between the two germline ends. This CDR3 spans 14 amino acids. Germline CDR1 reads MNHEY; CDR2 reads SVGAGI. Here the CDR3 DNA reads TGTGCCAGCTTCGTGGAACAGATGAACACTGAAGCTTTCTTT. Translating gives CASFVEQMNTEAFF.

The V call is TRBV9, the J call TRBJ1-3; TRBD1 might be the D (6 bases). The V gene lost 3 bases and the J gene lost 8 bases, with 15 bases spanning the gap. The CDR3 covers 14 residues. Germline CDR1 SGDLS, CDR2 YYNGEE. CDR3: CASSAQGRWDTIYF. DNA for the CDR3: TGTGCCAGCAGCGCACAGGGCAGATGGGACACCATATATTTT.

This chain uses TRBV5-1 with TRBJ2-3; D is perhaps TRBD2 (5 bases). Trimming shortened V by 2 bases and J by 2 bases, and 15 bases separated the two germline ends. The CDR3 covers 16 residues. Germline CDR1 is SGHRS and CDR2 is YFSETQ. CDR3 sequence reads: CASSFYGWGDTDTQYF. In DNA form, the CDR3 reads TGCGCCAGCAGCTTCTACGGATGGGGAGACACAGATACGCAGTATTTT.

V usage is TRBV6-5 and J usage is TRBJ1-4; 7 bases are shared with TRBD1. J gave up 6 bases and V 6 bases, and 7 bases lay outside the gene matches. The CDR3 is made up of 14 amino acids. CDR1 is MNHEY and CDR2 is SVGAGI in the germline V gene. The CDR3, as DNA: TGTGCCAGCAGCCGACAGGGAATTGATGAAAAACTGTTTTTT. It specifies CASSRQGIDEKLFF.

The chain employs TRBV5-1 and TRBJ1-1, with a weak D call TRBD1 (5 bases). The CDR3 has 16 amino acids. CDR1 and CDR2 from the germline V gene are SGHRS and YFSETQ. Trimming pared 4 bases from V and 1 base from J, leaving 17 bases between. The CDR3 spells CASSDSGRSENTEAFF. The CDR3 coding sequence is TGCGCCAGCAGCGACAGTGGAAGGTCGGAGAACACTGAAGCTTTCTTT.

The gene calls are TRBV7-9 and TRBJ2-5, with a weak D call TRBD1 (6 bases). Germline assignment: CDR1 SEHNR and CDR2 FQNEAQ (reference sequence). The CDR3 is 15 amino acids. V lost 5 bases to trimming and J lost 4 bases, with 17 bases between them. CDR3 sequence: CASSPRGVQLETQYF. Written as DNA, the CDR3 is TGTGCCAGCAGCCCCAGGGGCGTCCAGCTAGAGACCCAGTACTTC.